The rows below give T cell receptor beta chains drawn from one sample of a study of Ad26.COV2.S vaccination and SARS-CoV-2 variants. This table comes from immunoSEQ multiplex PCR, and its TCRdb copy is limited to in-frame clones, with some not included. This sample has roughly 100,000 clones, with over 70% found just once. The starting material was peripheral blood, obtained after recovery from COVID-19. The receptors were sampled from a human donor who had recovered from COVID-19. CDR3s include the opening cysteine and the closing phenylalanine or tryptophan. D genes are given only for firm matches. A row's size may be missing; if present it is once, few, many or a size class.

D,J,V,length,size,DNA,CDR3
.,TRBJ2-2,TRBV19,15,few,TGTGCCAGTAGCTTCGCGGGGGCTGACACCGGGGAGCTGTTTTTT,CASSFAGADTGELFF
.,TRBJ1-6,TRBV19,12,.,TGTGCCAGTAGCCGCGGAAATTCACCCCTCCACTTT,CASSRGNSPLHF
.,TRBJ1-6,TRBV28,15,.,TGTGCCAGCAGTTTAAGTGGGACGGGGAATTCACCCCTCCACTTT,CASSLSGTGNSPLHF
TRBD1,TRBJ1-4,TRBV2,18,.,TGTGCCAGCAGACCCCAGCCGGGACAGGATTTTGTAATTGAAAAACTGTTTTTT,CASRPQPGQDFVIEKLFF
.,TRBJ2-3,TRBV19,15,.,TGTGCCAGTAGTATAGGATTCCGGGACACAGATACGCAGTATTTT,CASSIGFRDTDTQYF
.,TRBJ1-3,TRBV5-5,12,few,TGTGCCAGCAGCTTGCCTGGAAACACCATATATTTT,CASSLPGNTIYF
.,TRBJ1-3,TRBV4-3,16,.,TGCGCCAGCAGCCAAGGGACGGGGGGGGTTGGAAACACCATATATTTT,CASSQGTGGVGNTIYF
.,TRBJ1-3,TRBV4-3,15,.,TGCGCCAGCAGCCAAGGACGGTACTCTGGAAACACCATATATTTT,CASSQGRYSGNTIYF
.,TRBJ2-7,TRBV6-5,15,.,TGTGCCACTCATTCATCTGGGAGGGGGTCCTACGAGCAGTACTTC,CATHSSGRGSYEQYF
TRBD1,TRBJ2-7,TRBV19,14,.,TGTGCCAGTAGCCCACAGGGGGTCGGATACGAGCAGTACTTC,CASSPQGVGYEQYF
.,TRBJ2-2,TRBV5-1,15,.,TGCGCCAGCAGAGTGGCAGGGAAGGGCACCGGGGAGCTGTTTTTT,CASRVAGKGTGELFF
.,TRBJ2-1,TRBV7-9,14,.,TGTGCCAGCACCCCTCGTGGCCCATACAATGAGCAGTTCTTC,CASTPRGPYNEQFF
.,TRBJ2-3,TRBV12-5,14,.,TGTGCTAGTGGTTTTGGAGGCAGCACAGATACGCAGTATTTT,CASGFGGSTDTQYF
TRBD1,TRBJ1-4,TRBV5-1,13,.,TGCGCCAGCAGGACAGGGCTTAATGAAAAACTGTTTTTT,CASRTGLNEKLFF
.,TRBJ1-1,TRBV7-2,13,.,TGTGCCAGCAGCTTTATGGGCCACCCTGAAGCTTTCTTT,CASSFMGHPEAFF
TRBD1,TRBJ1-2,TRBV3-1/TRBV3-2,13,few,TGTGCCAGCAGCCATCGACAGGGAAATGGCTACACCTTC,CASSHRQGNGYTF
.,TRBJ1-4,TRBV19,15,.,TGTGCCAGTAGTCTTCGGGACTGGGGAACAGAAAAACTGTTTTTT,CASSLRDWGTEKLFF
.,TRBJ2-7,TRBV2,14,once,TGTGCCAGCAGTGATAGGGACGGCGTCTACGAGCAGTACTTC,CASSDRDGVYEQYF
TRBD1,TRBJ1-4,TRBV7-9,14,.,TGTGCCAGCAGCCGAGGACAGGGCGGTGAAAAACTGTTTTTT,CASSRGQGGEKLFF
TRBD1,TRBJ2-5,TRBV5-1,15,.,TGCGCCAGCAGCCCCCGGACAGGGAATTTTGAGACCCAGTACTTC,CASSPRTGNFETQYF
TRBD1,TRBJ2-5,TRBV29-1,13,.,TGCAGCGTCACAGGGGGCGCACGGGAGACCCAGTACTTC,CSVTGGARETQYF
TRBD1,TRBJ1-1,TRBV6-6,15,.,TGTGCCAGCAGTGACCCGACAGGGGAGAGCACTGAAGCTTTCTTT,CASSDPTGESTEAFF
.,TRBJ2-3,TRBV7-9,13,.,TGTGCCAGCAGCTTATACCCGCAGGATACGCAGTATTTT,CASSLYPQDTQYF
.,TRBJ1-4,TRBV13,14,many,TGTGCCAGCAGCCTATCTTTCGAGGGTGAAAAACTGTTTTTT,CASSLSFEGEKLFF